The rows below give T cell receptor beta chains drawn from one sample of a study of shared clonotypes between healthy human individuals. The assay was immunoSEQ multiplex PCR, and TCRdb's table has in-frame clones only and misses some. The repertoire consists of 600,000 to 700,000 clones, with around three quarters occurring once and the leading ten covering roughly 1.9%. The specimen sequenced was memory CD4+ T cells sorted from blood. These receptor sequences come from a woman aged 25 to 39 in good health. Each CDR3 is given with its conserved first and last residue. Fields, in order: D gene, V gene, J gene, clone size, CDR3 DNA, CDR3 protein. D genes are given only for firm matches. Rows may omit the clone size; those that give it use once, few, many or a size class.

D gene: .; V gene: TRBV14; J gene: TRBJ2-5; clone size: .; CDR3 DNA: TGTGCCAGCAGCTTAGGGGGTGGAGAGACCCAGTACTTC; CDR3 protein: CASSLGGGETQYF
D gene: TRBD1; V gene: TRBV27; J gene: TRBJ2-7; clone size: once; CDR3 DNA: TGTGCCAGCAGTACCCGCAGGGACAGGGAAAACTACGAGCAGTACTTC; CDR3 protein: CASSTRRDRENYEQYF
D gene: TRBD1; V gene: TRBV6-1; J gene: TRBJ2-7; clone size: .; CDR3 DNA: TGTGCCAGCATTCGAGGGACAGGATCTCTCTACGAGCAGTACTTC; CDR3 protein: CASIRGTGSLYEQYF
D gene: TRBD1; V gene: TRBV13; J gene: TRBJ2-5; clone size: once; CDR3 DNA: TGTGCCAGCAGCCGGACAGGGGCGCGGGAGACCCAGTACTTC; CDR3 protein: CASSRTGARETQYF
D gene: TRBD2; V gene: TRBV7-2; J gene: TRBJ2-1; clone size: .; CDR3 DNA: TGTGCCAGCAGCCGAAGAGCGGGAGGAACATACAATGAGCAGTTCTTC; CDR3 protein: CASSRRAGGTYNEQFF
D gene: .; V gene: TRBV7-9; J gene: TRBJ1-2; clone size: .; CDR3 DNA: TGTGCCAGCAGTCTGTGGGCAGGGGAGGATGGCTACACCTTC; CDR3 protein: CASSLWAGEDGYTF
D gene: TRBD2; V gene: TRBV10-3; J gene: TRBJ2-7; clone size: .; CDR3 DNA: TGTGCCATAACCCGGGACCTTAGCGGGTCTTCGAGCTCCTACGAGCAGTACTTC; CDR3 protein: CAITRDLSGSSSSYEQYF
D gene: TRBD2; V gene: TRBV10-1; J gene: TRBJ2-2; clone size: .; CDR3 DNA: TGCGCCAGCAGTGAGGGGAGAATAGCGGGAGGTGCGAACACCGGGGAGCTGTTTTTT; CDR3 protein: CASSEGRIAGGANTGELFF
D gene: .; V gene: TRBV6-5; J gene: TRBJ2-2; clone size: .; CDR3 DNA: TGTGCCAGCATGGAGCGGTGGAAGAACACCGGGGAGCTGTTTTTT; CDR3 protein: CASMERWKNTGELFF
D gene: .; V gene: TRBV2; J gene: TRBJ2-5; clone size: .; CDR3 DNA: TGTGCCAGCAGTGTCTCCATGGAGACCCAGTACTTC; CDR3 protein: CASSVSMETQYF
D gene: .; V gene: TRBV29-1; J gene: TRBJ2-5; clone size: .; CDR3 DNA: TGCAGCGTTGAGGCACAGGCATGGGAGACCCAGTACTTC; CDR3 protein: CSVEAQAWETQYF
D gene: .; V gene: TRBV5-1; J gene: TRBJ2-1; clone size: few; CDR3 DNA: TGCGCCAGCAGCGGTACAGGCTACAATGAGCAGTTCTTC; CDR3 protein: CASSGTGYNEQFF
D gene: .; V gene: TRBV18; J gene: TRBJ2-1; clone size: .; CDR3 DNA: TGTGCCAGCTCACCGGGGGTCCACAATGAGCAGTTCTTC; CDR3 protein: CASSPGVHNEQFF
D gene: TRBD1; V gene: TRBV7-2; J gene: TRBJ1-1; clone size: .; CDR3 DNA: TGTGCCAGCAGCCCTGGACAGGGACAGGCGAGGACTGAAGCTTTCTTT; CDR3 protein: CASSPGQGQARTEAFF
D gene: .; V gene: TRBV4-1; J gene: TRBJ1-1; clone size: .; CDR3 DNA: TGCGCCAGCAGCCAACAAGGGGCTATGAACACTGAAGCTTTCTTT; CDR3 protein: CASSQQGAMNTEAFF
D gene: TRBD1; V gene: TRBV11-1; J gene: TRBJ1-1; clone size: few; CDR3 DNA: TGTGCCAGCAGCTCCGGGACAGGTGAAGCTTTCTTT; CDR3 protein: CASSSGTGEAFF
D gene: .; V gene: TRBV7-9; J gene: TRBJ2-7; clone size: once; CDR3 DNA: TGTGCCAGCAGCTTAGGAGGTGTGGCAGGGCGGTACGAGCAGTACTTC; CDR3 protein: CASSLGGVAGRYEQYF
D gene: .; V gene: TRBV10-3; J gene: TRBJ1-1; clone size: .; CDR3 DNA: TGTGCCATCAGTGATCGTGGTAGACCCAGGGTGAGCACTGAAGCTTTCTTT; CDR3 protein: CAISDRGRPRVSTEAFF
D gene: .; V gene: TRBV5-1; J gene: TRBJ2-2; clone size: .; CDR3 DNA: TGCGCCAGCAGCTTGTACGGAGAGAACACCGGGGAGCTGTTTTTT; CDR3 protein: CASSLYGENTGELFF
D gene: .; V gene: TRBV5-4; J gene: TRBJ1-3; clone size: few; CDR3 DNA: TGTGCCAGCAGCTCGAGATCAGTCAACTCTGGAAACACCATATATTTT; CDR3 protein: CASSSRSVNSGNTIYF
D gene: .; V gene: TRBV15; J gene: TRBJ1-4; clone size: few; CDR3 DNA: TGTGCCACCAGCAGGTCATCCGGGACCTTTGAGATTGAAAAACTGTTTTTT; CDR3 protein: CATSRSSGTFEIEKLFF
D gene: .; V gene: TRBV7-2; J gene: TRBJ1-5; clone size: many; CDR3 DNA: TGTGCCAGCAGCCGGGACGCGCTTAGCAATCAGCCCCAGCATTTT; CDR3 protein: CASSRDALSNQPQHF
D gene: TRBD1; V gene: TRBV6-5; J gene: TRBJ1-2; clone size: .; CDR3 DNA: TGTGCCAGCAGGGGGACAGGCTTAGGCGGCGGCTACACCTTC; CDR3 protein: CASRGTGLGGGYTF
D gene: TRBD1; V gene: TRBV5-1; J gene: TRBJ2-7; clone size: .; CDR3 DNA: TGCGCCAGCAGCGCGTCGGGACAGGACATCAACGAGCAGTACTTC; CDR3 protein: CASSASGQDINEQYF
D gene: .; V gene: TRBV11-2; J gene: TRBJ1-4; clone size: .; CDR3 DNA: TGTGCCAGCAGCCAGGGCCTCGACGGGGAAAAACTGTTTTTT; CDR3 protein: CASSQGLDGEKLFF
D gene: .; V gene: TRBV27; J gene: TRBJ1-5; clone size: .; CDR3 DNA: TGTGCCAGCAGCTTAGCAAGACACCACAATCAGCCCCAGCATTTT; CDR3 protein: CASSLARHHNQPQHF
D gene: .; V gene: TRBV2; J gene: TRBJ2-2; clone size: .; CDR3 DNA: TGTGCCAGCAGGCCCGGGACCGACCCCATCAACACCGGGGAGCTGTTTTTT; CDR3 protein: CASRPGTDPINTGELFF
D gene: .; V gene: TRBV5-1; J gene: TRBJ2-1; clone size: .; CDR3 DNA: TGCGCCAGCAGCTCAGGGCGGGGAAATACGTTTAATGAGCAGTTCTTC; CDR3 protein: CASSSGRGNTFNEQFF
D gene: .; V gene: TRBV7-3; J gene: TRBJ2-7; clone size: .; CDR3 DNA: TGTGCCAGCAGCCGAGACAGGCTGGGCGAGCAGTACTTC; CDR3 protein: CASSRDRLGEQYF
D gene: .; V gene: TRBV19; J gene: TRBJ2-7; clone size: many; CDR3 DNA: TGTGCCAGCAGTGAAGGGACGGGCGAGCAGTACTTC; CDR3 protein: CASSEGTGEQYF
D gene: .; V gene: TRBV5-5; J gene: TRBJ1-2; clone size: once; CDR3 DNA: TGTGCCAGCAGCTTTTTTGCGGCAGGGGCGACTGGCTACACCTTC; CDR3 protein: CASSFFAAGATGYTF
D gene: .; V gene: TRBV19; J gene: TRBJ2-2; clone size: .; CDR3 DNA: TGTGCCAGTAGTATAGTTACCGGGGAGCTGTTTTTT; CDR3 protein: CASSIVTGELFF
D gene: .; V gene: TRBV7-9; J gene: TRBJ2-3; clone size: .; CDR3 DNA: TGTGCCAGCAGCCGGGGCTCCTCTAGCACAGATACGCAGTATTTT; CDR3 protein: CASSRGSSSTDTQYF
D gene: .; V gene: TRBV4-2; J gene: TRBJ2-4; clone size: .; CDR3 DNA: TGTGCCAGCAGCCAAGGACGGGACCAAGCCAAAAACATTCAGTACTTC; CDR3 protein: CASSQGRDQAKNIQYF
D gene: TRBD1; V gene: TRBV6-6; J gene: TRBJ1-5; clone size: .; CDR3 DNA: TGTGCCAGCAGGGATGGACAGGGAGGCAATCAGCCCCAGCATTTT; CDR3 protein: CASRDGQGGNQPQHF
D gene: .; V gene: TRBV7-6; J gene: TRBJ2-1; clone size: .; CDR3 DNA: TGTGCCAGCAGCTTAGGTCGGGTTTATGAGCAGTTCTTC; CDR3 protein: CASSLGRVYEQFF
D gene: .; V gene: TRBV6-6; J gene: TRBJ1-3; clone size: .; CDR3 DNA: TGTGCCAGCAGCCGGGGGAGCTCTGGAAACACCATATATTTT; CDR3 protein: CASSRGSSGNTIYF
D gene: .; V gene: TRBV7-9; J gene: TRBJ1-5; clone size: .; CDR3 DNA: TGTGCCAGCAGCTTAGTAAGAGGAGCGAGCAATCAGCCCCAGCATTTT; CDR3 protein: CASSLVRGASNQPQHF
D gene: TRBD1; V gene: TRBV5-1; J gene: TRBJ2-1; clone size: .; CDR3 DNA: TGCGCCAGCAGCTTGGCCGCGGGACAGGGGAACAATGAGCAGTTCTTC; CDR3 protein: CASSLAAGQGNNEQFF
D gene: TRBD1; V gene: TRBV28; J gene: TRBJ1-5; clone size: .; CDR3 DNA: TGTGCCAGCAGCTCCCTTCAGGGGGGGTATAGCAATCAGCCCCAGCATTTT; CDR3 protein: CASSSLQGGYSNQPQHF
D gene: TRBD1; V gene: TRBV7-9; J gene: TRBJ1-5; clone size: .; CDR3 DNA: TGTGCCAGCAGAGCTGGGACAGTCGGCAATCAGCCCCAGCATTTT; CDR3 protein: CASRAGTVGNQPQHF
D gene: TRBD1; V gene: TRBV10-3; J gene: TRBJ2-1; clone size: .; CDR3 DNA: TGTGCCATCAGCGGACAGGGCAATGAGCAGTTCTTC; CDR3 protein: CAISGQGNEQFF
D gene: TRBD2; V gene: TRBV19; J gene: TRBJ2-1; clone size: .; CDR3 DNA: TGTGCCAGTAGTCCCGGACGGGCTAGCGGGTCCTACAATGAGCAGTTCTTC; CDR3 protein: CASSPGRASGSYNEQFF
D gene: .; V gene: TRBV4-1; J gene: TRBJ1-2; clone size: .; CDR3 DNA: TGCGCCAGCAGCCAAGAGGGTGGGGTCTCGAGGGGCTACACCTTC; CDR3 protein: CASSQEGGVSRGYTF
D gene: TRBD2; V gene: TRBV7-9; J gene: TRBJ2-7; clone size: .; CDR3 DNA: TGTGCCAGCAGCGCGAGCGGGATGAGCTCCTACGAGCAGTACTTC; CDR3 protein: CASSASGMSSYEQYF
D gene: .; V gene: TRBV29-1; J gene: TRBJ1-1; clone size: .; CDR3 DNA: TGCAGCGTTGGGGCAATCGAAGCTTTCTTT; CDR3 protein: CSVGAIEAFF
D gene: .; V gene: TRBV28; J gene: TRBJ1-3; clone size: .; CDR3 DNA: TGTGCCAGCAGCCCCCTGGGTGGGTCTGGAAACACCATATATTTT; CDR3 protein: CASSPLGGSGNTIYF
D gene: .; V gene: TRBV11-2; J gene: TRBJ1-3; clone size: many; CDR3 DNA: TGTGCCAGCAGCCCCGCCGTCGGAAACACCATATATTTT; CDR3 protein: CASSPAVGNTIYF
D gene: TRBD1; V gene: TRBV7-3; J gene: TRBJ2-1; clone size: .; CDR3 DNA: TGTGCCAGCAGCTCCAGACAGGGCGCGAATGAGCAGTTCTTC; CDR3 protein: CASSSRQGANEQFF
D gene: TRBD2; V gene: TRBV2; J gene: TRBJ2-7; clone size: .; CDR3 DNA: TGTGCCAGCTTGGGACAAGCGGGAGGAGGCTACGAGCAGTACTTC; CDR3 protein: CASLGQAGGGYEQYF
D gene: .; V gene: TRBV6-5; J gene: TRBJ1-5; clone size: .; CDR3 DNA: TGTGCCAGCAGTTTGGCCCCAATGGGGAATCAGCCCCAGCATTTT; CDR3 protein: CASSLAPMGNQPQHF
D gene: TRBD1; V gene: TRBV6-5; J gene: TRBJ2-7; clone size: .; CDR3 DNA: TGTGCCAGCAGCCGAACAGGGGGAACAGCGATCGCGAACTTC; CDR3 protein: CASSRTGGTAIANF
D gene: TRBD1; V gene: TRBV18; J gene: TRBJ1-4; clone size: .; CDR3 DNA: TGTGCCAGCACCCAGGGACAGGCCAAAAATGAAAAACTGTTTTTT; CDR3 protein: CASTQGQAKNEKLFF
D gene: TRBD2; V gene: TRBV7-6; J gene: TRBJ2-1; clone size: many; CDR3 DNA: TGTGCCAGCAGCTCCCAGCGGGATCGGGAGCAGTTCTTC; CDR3 protein: CASSSQRDREQFF
D gene: TRBD1; V gene: TRBV6-6; J gene: TRBJ2-7; clone size: .; CDR3 DNA: TGTGCCAGCAGTGCGCCGACAGGGGGTTTTTACGAGCAGTACTTC; CDR3 protein: CASSAPTGGFYEQYF
D gene: .; V gene: TRBV10-1; J gene: TRBJ2-3; clone size: .; CDR3 DNA: TGCGCCAGCAGTGACAGCGGTTCTAGCACAGATACGCAGTATTTT; CDR3 protein: CASSDSGSSTDTQYF
D gene: .; V gene: TRBV7-9; J gene: TRBJ2-4; clone size: .; CDR3 DNA: TGTGCCAGCAGCCGCCGGGCCCAGGGTGACATTCAGTACTTC; CDR3 protein: CASSRRAQGDIQYF